These 7 T cell receptor beta chains were sequenced from one sample in a study of technical replicates of blood from four donors. Some clones are missing from TCRdb's copy, which holds only in-frame ones; the method was immunoSEQ multiplex PCR. The repertoire consists of about 13,000 clones, with roughly 83% occurring once and the leading ten covering around 12%. Sequencing was carried out using PBMCs. These receptors were taken from a human donor in good health.

This chain connects TRBV19 to TRBJ2-5; D is perhaps TRBD1 (6 bases). The CDR3 runs to 13 residues. Germline-derived CDR1 and CDR2 are LNHDA and SQIVND (reference sequence). Trimming took off 3 bases at V and 7 bases at J, with 12 bases between the two ends. CDR3 in amino acids: CASSIRQAGTQYF. As DNA, the CDR3 is TGTGCCAGTAGTATTCGACAGGCGGGGACCCAGTACTTC.

The chain is built from TRBV6-1 and TRBJ2-3, with no clear D. The CDR3 runs to 14 residues. Germline V gene lookup returns CDR1 MNHNS and CDR2 SASEGT. Trimming pared 6 bases from V and 5 bases from J, leaving 15 bases between. This CDR3 reads CASSRLGAKDTQYF. DNA for the CDR3: TGTGCCAGCAGCCGCCTAGGAGCTAAAGATACGCAGTATTTT.

This clone was counted a few times. V gene TRBV19 combines with J gene TRBJ1-2; D remains unclear. The germline CDR1 and CDR2 sequences are LNHDA and SQIVND (reference sequence). This CDR3 comprises 12 residues. V gave up 5 bases and J gave up 8 bases, with 12 bases separating them. For the CDR3, the DNA is TGTGCCAGTAGTCCAAGACAATTAGGCTACACCTTC. Translating gives CASSPRQLGYTF.

Only a few counts were recorded for this clone. The V call is TRBV21-1, the J call TRBJ1-5. TRBV21-1 is a recognized pseudogene. The CDR3 contains 15 residues. The CDR3 coding sequence is TGTGCCAGCAGCAAAGGGAGTCATAGCAATCAGCCCCAGCATTTT. Translated, it gives CASSKGSHSNQPQHF.

CDR3: CASSLSVSYNEQFF. In nucleotides, the CDR3 is TGTGCCAGCAGCCTTAGCGTGTCCTACAATGAGCAGTTCTTC. V usage is TRBV11-3 and J usage is TRBJ2-1; tentatively, D is TRBD2 (5 bases). The germline CDR1 and CDR2 sequences are SGHNT and YENEEA. This CDR3 has 14 residues. Trimming took 5 bases from V and 1 from J, leaving 9 bases between them.

V and J are TRBV5-1 and TRBJ1-5, with D possibly matching TRBD1 (6 bases). This CDR3 spans 15 amino acids. The V end was cut by 0 bases, the J end by 0 bases, with 7 bases between. Germline assignment: CDR1 SGHRS and CDR2 YFSETQ. The CDR3 loop is CASSLAGDSNQPQHF. The CDR3 DNA reads as TGCGCCAGCAGCTTGGCAGGGGATAGCAATCAGCCCCAGCATTTT.

This clone was counted once. The J gene is TRBJ1-4, the V gene TRBV6-1; 7 bases align to TRBD1. The CDR3 is made up of 15 amino acids. CDR1 and CDR2 from the germline V gene are MNHNS and SASEGT. Losses at the gene ends were 2 bases for V and 5 bases for J; bases not matched to a gene: 5. CDR3 coding DNA: TGTGCCAGCAGTGAATGGGGGACAGTCAATGAAAAACTGTTTTTT. This codes for CASSEWGTVNEKLFF.